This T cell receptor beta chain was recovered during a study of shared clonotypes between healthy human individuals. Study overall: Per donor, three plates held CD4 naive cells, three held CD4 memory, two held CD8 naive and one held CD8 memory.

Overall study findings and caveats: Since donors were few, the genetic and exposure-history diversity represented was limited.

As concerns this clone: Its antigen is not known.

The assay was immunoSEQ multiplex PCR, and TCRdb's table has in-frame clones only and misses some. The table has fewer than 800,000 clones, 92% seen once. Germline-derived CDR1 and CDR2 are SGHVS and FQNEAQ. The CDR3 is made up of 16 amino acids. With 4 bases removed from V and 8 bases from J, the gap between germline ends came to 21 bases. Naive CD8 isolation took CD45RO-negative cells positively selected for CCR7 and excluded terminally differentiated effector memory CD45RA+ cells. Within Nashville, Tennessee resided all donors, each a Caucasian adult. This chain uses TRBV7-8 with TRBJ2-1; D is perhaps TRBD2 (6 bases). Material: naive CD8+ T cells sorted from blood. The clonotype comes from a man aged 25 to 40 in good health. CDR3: CASSSSFRESGDEQFF. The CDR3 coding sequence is TGTGCCAGCAGCTCCTCTTTCCGGGAGTCCGGGGATGAGCAGTTCTTC.